The 3 T cell receptor beta chains presented below share a single source sample, sequenced in a study of patients and donors after allogeneic stem cell transplantation. TCRdb redid the calling of the RT-PCR reads with MiXCR, one entry per CDR3 protein. The sample lists 150,000 to 200,000 distinct CDR3 sequences, about 29% occurring once. The sequencing input was blood, either unsorted or a sorted T cell fraction (not recorded which). The receptor set was obtained from a human donor who was either an allogeneic HSCT recipient or a stem cell or donor lymphocyte infusion donor (not recorded which). It is not recorded whose cells these are; they may come from a transplant donor.

Only a few counts were recorded for this clonotype. DNA for the CDR3: TGTGCCAGCAATCAAGACGGGAATGAAAAACTGTTTTTT. Amino acids: CASNQDGNEKLFF. J is TRBJ1-4 and V is TRBV7-9, with D unresolved. Trimming left V 7 bases short and J 5 bases short, with 11 bases between. Germline assignment: CDR1 SEHNR and CDR2 FQNEAQ (reference sequence). The CDR3 spans 13 residues.

J is TRBJ1-1 and V is TRBV20-1; TRBD1 matches 7 bases. Germline values: CDR1 DFQATT, CDR2 SNEGSKA (reference sequence). This CDR3 spans 14 amino acids. V lost 6 bases, J lost 0 bases, and 7 bases stayed unmatched. The CDR3 region is CSATGTAMNTEAFF. The CDR3 DNA follows: TGCAGTGCGACCGGGACAGCGATGAACACTGAAGCTTTCTTT.

This rearrangement joins TRBV28 to TRBJ1-5; D is ambiguous. The CDR3 consists of 16 residues. Germline CDR1 and CDR2: MDHEN and SYDVKM. V was trimmed by 3 bases and J by 4 bases, leaving 16 bases between them. The CDR3 region has the DNA TGTGCCAGCAGTTTCGGACCCGGGCTCCTTAATCAGCCCCAGCATTTT. As protein: CASSFGPGLLNQPQHF.